The present entry profiles one TCR beta chain with its context. Its specific antigen is unknown. Within one base of it there is no much larger clone, and no base qualities were kept. Trimming takes 5 bases off V and 4 bases off J; junction bases not matched to a gene: 8. From cysteine to phenylalanine, the CDR3 is 14 amino acids long. Only the CDR3 DNA is retained, 42 bases long and in frame from the first base. CDR1 and CDR2, looked up from the germline V gene, are SGHTA and FQGTGA. The data originate from a study of cytomegalovirus exposure and HLA in healthy donors (TCRdb year 2017). About the investigation overall: An earlier analysis of several hundred of the donors reported approximately 300 Gb of sequence data and 117 million unique TCR beta sequences obtained from roughly 180 million T cells. Roughly 300 gigabases of sequencing data and around 80 million unique TCR sequences made up an early release that covered approximately 650 HLA-typed donors. Among the roughly 400 genotyped donors, roughly 80% belonged to the genetic ancestry cluster associated with self-reported Caucasian donors. The aim of the study was to test whether cataloging public T cell receptors could identify signatures of past pathogen exposure. Using immunosequencing, the study profiled T cell repertoires from about 650 subjects and related those repertoires to cytomegalovirus serostatus. Along with the roughly 610-subject first cohort, a separate validation cohort of over a hundred different subjects was used. To predict cytomegalovirus infection status, the study combined high-throughput TCR immunosequencing, statistical association of individual TCRs with disease status, and machine learning. A later analysis re-analyzed previously published TCR beta repertoires from hundreds of donors and added high-resolution HLA genotyping to study TCR occurrence patterns. Rather than using new phenotypic data, the later analysis identified candidate immune exposures from TCR beta sequences and from how often those sequences occurred across donors. An earlier analysis of 587 of the donors applied high-throughput TCR beta sequencing to assess whether each TCR beta V gene segment acted as functional or pseudogenic. Alongside the repertoire data, information on donor age, sex, ethnicity and CMV serostatus was compiled. A later genetic analysis used genome-wide SNP genotypes for about 65% of the roughly 700 donors, treating that subset as a discovery cohort. Every discovery cohort repertoire had been produced on one sequencing platform. HLA typing covered class I and class II loci at four-digit resolution. The number of donors typed differed by locus, with 629-630 for A, B, C, DRB1 and DQB1, 522 for DQA1, 600 to 610 for DPA1, and around 430 for DPB1. Roughly 5 DR-DQ haplotypes were handled as single units for association and clustering, since linkage in the cohort was strong. On average, about 240,000 unique TCR beta nucleotide sequences were sequenced per donor among roughly 430 genotyped donors of the cohort, with roughly 19% of those sequences being non-productive. What the study reported, not specific to this receptor: A cluster of highly shared sequence variants was judged likely to represent a technical artifact of the sequencing pipeline. A further reported finding was that TCR beta sequences accurately predicted the HLA-A and HLA-B alleles for most subjects in the first cohort. V-gene and J-gene trimming of TCR beta chains was associated with a missense DCLRE1C variant in a later genetic analysis, and the association was replicated in an independent cohort. This cohort had only TCR beta chains sequenced, and the lack of alpha or paired-chain data limited which features could be detected. Three of the identified cytomegalovirus-associated TCR beta chains were confirmed in vitro to be specific for cytomegalovirus antigens. A total of fewer than 200 TCR beta chains were listed by the study as associated with cytomegalovirus. Across donors, most TCR sequences were observed very rarely, whereas some public TCRs were present in many individuals. The 87-base-pair reads could not distinguish some IMGT-functional V segments, including TRBV6-2 and TRBV6-3, so those segments were excluded. In a later analysis, several top co-occurrence clusters were reported to appear linked to parvovirus B19, influenza, CMV and Epstein-Barr virus. An earlier analysis of approximately 590 of the donors showed that most TCR beta V segments appeared in productive rearrangements either about 87% or about 30% of the time, which broadly matched IMGT annotations. A later analysis found that HLA-associated TCR beta chains were more clonally expanded and had lower generation probabilities than equally common non-associated chains. Because some donors lacked HLA typing at each locus, the association tests relied only on the typed subset. Specific HLA alleles were associated with 18,000 or so TCR beta sequences at a false discovery rate of 0.05 in a later analysis. A later analysis found that most CMV-associated TCR beta chains appeared HLA-restricted, with HLA associations seemingly driven largely by CMV exposure. The earlier analysis of about 600 of the donors excluded some 15 rarely observed V segments, including chromosome 9 orphons, because counts were too low. In both the original and validation cohorts, the classifier was reported to diagnose cytomegalovirus status with high specificity and sensitivity. According to the authors, the approach could potentially be generalized to other disease states and immunological phenotypes. In a later analysis, TCR association rates were found to vary across HLA loci, with the most associated TCRs seen for DRB1 alleles and the fewest for HLA-C alleles. The presence/absence analyses assumed that sequencing depth was roughly uniform across donors, and that assumption may not be true. Correlated functional status among segregating V segments might reflect linkage disequilibrium, but an unknown experimental factor could not be ruled out. According to a later genetic analysis, donors in an Asian-associated ancestry cluster had fewer N-insertions in productive TCRs than the approximately 650-donor mean. Strong co-occurrence of HLA alleles, especially DR and DQ, made assigning TCR associations to individual alleles difficult. CMV serostatus was the only immune exposure information available for the cohort.

Library preparation employed the immunoSEQ multiplex PCR assay. For the multiplex PCR, a mixture combining 60 forward primers for TCR Vbeta segments and 13 reverse primers for TCR Jbeta segments was used. Amplification of the CDR3 region of rearranged TCR beta genes was performed with a multiplex PCR assay on genomic DNA. The Illumina HiSeq System was used to sequence the amplified TCR beta libraries as 87-base-pair reads. Under the source paper's analysis protocol: A later analysis tallied some 79 million unique TCR beta chains across the 640 or so repertoires, and approximately 12 million of those chains were shared by two or more donors. A nearest-neighbor algorithm error-corrected the raw reads and collapsed the reads into unique sequences, merging closely related sequences to remove PCR and sequencing errors. V, D and J gene segments were assigned by aligning CDR3 sequences to IMGT reference sequences. For a sequence to be retained, at least a six-nucleotide match to both a V gene segment and a J gene segment was required. A rearrangement was called productive if the CDR3 had no stop codons and remained in frame with V and J, and every other rearrangement was called non-productive. Following IMGT convention, CDR3 was defined as the stretch from the second conserved V-encoded cysteine up to the conserved J-encoded phenylalanine. Sequences without an unambiguous match to a single V gene segment were excluded from the earlier analysis of about 640 of the donors. In an earlier analysis of 587 of the donors, V segments were called functional above 56.7% productive rearrangements and were called segregating when the between-donor standard deviation exceeded 5%. To diagnose cytomegalovirus status from the catalog of TCR beta chain sequences, a statistical classification framework was built. V and J gene assignment, in a later analysis, came from comparing TCR nucleotide sequences with IMGT/GENE-DB human TR gene sequences. In a later analysis, CDR3 sequences and most-parsimonious VDJ recombination scenarios were assigned using the TCRdist pipeline. A later analysis defined each TCR beta chain by its CDR3 amino acid sequence plus V-gene family, and excluded reads lacking a unique V-gene family. In a later analysis, approximately 590 highly shared, low-generation-probability nucleotide sequences were removed to address suspected cross-contamination and a sequencing artifact. For each public chain, a later analysis derived a clonal expansion index from normalized ranks of inferred template counts within each repertoire. In a later analysis, generation probabilities were computed using a VDJ recombination model fitted to out-of-frame rearrangements, and the results were checked against IGoR. Hypergeometric tests were used in a later analysis to score TCR-TCR, TCR-HLA and TCR-CMV co-occurrence, with a repertoire-size bias correction applied to the TCR pairs. To estimate false discovery rates, a later analysis permuted the HLA or CMV assignments 20 times. In a later analysis, co-occurring TCRs were grouped using DBSCAN, and TCRdist sequence similarity was added for clustering within HLA-allele-positive subsets. Repertoires with fewer than 30,000 or more than 120,000 public chains, plus five repertoires with anomalous nucleotide sharing, were excluded from co-occurrence clustering. TCRdb carries this immuneACCESS record with in-frame sequences only. Its versions omit some clonotypes, under half of them owing to an unresolved V gene in the studies checked, with the rest unexplained. V, J and clone size were drawn from that table, and D and trimming were deduced from the DNA. For this sample there are tens of thousands of clones; over 55% appear just once. The biggest ten clones account for about 5.5% of the sample.

The cohort consisted of 670 or so healthy bone marrow donors. All cohort members were sampled while nominally healthy, although unrecorded immune exposures were likely present. The donor was CMV seropositive and was included in the group of 270 or so seropositive cohort members. A peripheral blood sample was collected from each donor, and TCR beta sequencing was performed on peripheral blood mononuclear cells. Genomic DNA was extracted from the blood cell samples with the Qiagen DNeasy Blood Extraction Kit. Rearrangement joined TRBV7-3 to TRBJ2-7; TRBD1 lines up with 7 middle nucleotides. This TCR was sampled from a boy between 5 and 17 years old in good health and CMV-seropositive. Sequenced: PBMCs. The CDR3 protein is CASSPGGQLYEQYF. The DNA is TGTGCCAGCAGCCCAGGGGGACAGTTATACGAGCAGTACTTC.